The rows below give T cell receptor beta chains drawn from one sample of a study of cytomegalovirus exposure and HLA in healthy donors. Using immunoSEQ multiplex PCR, the repertoire was profiled, and TCRdb retains in-frame clones only, with some absent. The sample shows 85,000 to 100,000 clones, just under 70% of them seen only once. The sequencing input was PBMCs. Receptors originate from a man over 45 in good health and CMV-seronegative. Each CDR3 is given with its conserved first and last residue. D genes are given only for firm matches. Clone size is shown for a subset of rows, as once, few, many or a class of expanded clone.

clone size: few
J gene: TRBJ2-2
V gene: TRBV11-1
D gene: .
CDR3 DNA: TGTGCCAGCAGCTTAGACCGGACCGGGGAGCTGTTTTTT
CDR3 protein: CASSLDRTGELFF

clone size: .
J gene: TRBJ2-1
V gene: TRBV13
D gene: TRBD2
CDR3 DNA: TGTGCCAGCAGCCACCTAACCCTAGCGGGGGGTTACAATGAGCAGTTCTTC
CDR3 protein: CASSHLTLAGGYNEQFF

clone size: .
J gene: TRBJ2-7
V gene: TRBV6-5
D gene: TRBD2
CDR3 DNA: TGTGCCAGCAGAGTGGGGGGGTGGAGGGTCGAGCAGTACTTC
CDR3 protein: CASRVGGWRVEQYF

clone size: .
J gene: TRBJ2-3
V gene: TRBV5-6
D gene: TRBD2
CDR3 DNA: TGTGCCAGCAGCACGGGGACTAGCGGTGGCACAGATACGCAGTATTTT
CDR3 protein: CASSTGTSGGTDTQYF

clone size: .
J gene: TRBJ1-4
V gene: TRBV7-8
D gene: TRBD1
CDR3 DNA: TGTGCCAGCAGCTTAGCGGGACCCGGGACAGGGAACGAAAAACTGTTTTTT
CDR3 protein: CASSLAGPGTGNEKLFF

clone size: .
J gene: TRBJ2-1
V gene: TRBV7-9
D gene: .
CDR3 DNA: TGTGCCAGCAGCTCGCCCTTCCGCGGAGGGAATGAGCAGTTCTTC
CDR3 protein: CASSSPFRGGNEQFF

clone size: few
J gene: TRBJ1-2
V gene: TRBV7-8
D gene: .
CDR3 DNA: TGTGCCAGCAGCCCCCAGGGCAGGAGGGGTGGCTACACCTTC
CDR3 protein: CASSPQGRRGGYTF

clone size: once
J gene: TRBJ1-2
V gene: TRBV18
D gene: TRBD1
CDR3 DNA: TGTGCCAGCTCACCCCGGACAGGGCTTAACTATGGCTACACCTTC
CDR3 protein: CASSPRTGLNYGYTF

clone size: few
J gene: TRBJ2-1
V gene: TRBV2
D gene: TRBD2
CDR3 DNA: TGTGCCAGCAGTGATGGGGGGGGTGAGCAGTTCTTC
CDR3 protein: CASSDGGGEQFF

clone size: .
J gene: TRBJ2-6
V gene: TRBV10-3
D gene: .
CDR3 DNA: TGTGCCATCGAAGACAGCTCTGGGGCCAACGTCCTGACTTTC
CDR3 protein: CAIEDSSGANVLTF

clone size: .
J gene: TRBJ2-1
V gene: TRBV6-1
D gene: TRBD2
CDR3 DNA: TGTGCCAGCAGTGTACTTAGCGGGGGCCTGTACAATGAGCAGTTCTTC
CDR3 protein: CASSVLSGGLYNEQFF

clone size: .
J gene: TRBJ2-5
V gene: TRBV10-3
D gene: .
CDR3 DNA: TGTGCCATCAGCGAGGGGCAGGGGCGAGAGACCCAGTACTTC
CDR3 protein: CAISEGQGRETQYF

clone size: .
J gene: TRBJ2-5
V gene: TRBV5-1
D gene: TRBD2
CDR3 DNA: TGCGCCAGCAGCTTGGAGGCTAGCGGGTCCCACGGGGAGACCCAGTACTTC
CDR3 protein: CASSLEASGSHGETQYF

clone size: few
J gene: TRBJ2-5
V gene: TRBV7-6
D gene: .
CDR3 DNA: TGTGCCAGCAGCCCGTCGCGGGGAGAGACCCAGTACTTC
CDR3 protein: CASSPSRGETQYF

clone size: few
J gene: TRBJ1-6
V gene: TRBV2
D gene: TRBD1
CDR3 DNA: TGTGCCAGCAGGGAGACCCAAGCGACAGGGGGCGATTCACCCCTCCACTTT
CDR3 protein: CASRETQATGGDSPLHF

clone size: .
J gene: TRBJ1-1
V gene: TRBV7-9
D gene: .
CDR3 DNA: TGTGCCAGCAGCTTAGGACGGGTTGAAGCTTTCTTT
CDR3 protein: CASSLGRVEAFF

clone size: few
J gene: TRBJ1-3
V gene: TRBV25-1
D gene: .
CDR3 DNA: TGTGCCAGCAGTGAACAGGGGCGACGCTCTGGAAACACCATATATTTT
CDR3 protein: CASSEQGRRSGNTIYF

clone size: .
J gene: TRBJ2-1
V gene: TRBV7-3
D gene: TRBD2
CDR3 DNA: TGTGCCAGCAGCCCTATCTCGCGACTAGCGGGAGGGAGTAATGAGCAGTTCTTC
CDR3 protein: CASSPISRLAGGSNEQFF

clone size: .
J gene: TRBJ1-5
V gene: TRBV7-8
D gene: .
CDR3 DNA: TGTGCCAGCAGTCCATGGCGGGTCCCCGCTTATAGCAATCAGCCCCAGCATTTT
CDR3 protein: CASSPWRVPAYSNQPQHF

clone size: few
J gene: TRBJ2-5
V gene: TRBV25-1
D gene: TRBD2
CDR3 DNA: TGTGCCAGCAGCGCCGCCCTACTAGCGGGAGGACAAGAGACCCAGTACTTC
CDR3 protein: CASSAALLAGGQETQYF

clone size: few
J gene: TRBJ1-1
V gene: TRBV11-3
D gene: TRBD1
CDR3 DNA: TGTGCCAGCAGCTTCACAGGGGAGAACACTGAAGCTTTCTTT
CDR3 protein: CASSFTGENTEAFF

clone size: few
J gene: TRBJ2-5
V gene: TRBV6-5
D gene: TRBD1
CDR3 DNA: TGTGCCAGCAGTGACAGGGTGGAGACCCAGTACTTC
CDR3 protein: CASSDRVETQYF

clone size: few
J gene: TRBJ1-6
V gene: TRBV2
D gene: .
CDR3 DNA: TGTGCCAGCACTGTACTGGATTCACCCCTCCACTTT
CDR3 protein: CASTVLDSPLHF

clone size: .
J gene: TRBJ1-1
V gene: TRBV10-3
D gene: .
CDR3 DNA: TGTGCCATCAGTACACAGGGACAACGCGCTGAAGCTTTCTTT
CDR3 protein: CAISTQGQRAEAFF